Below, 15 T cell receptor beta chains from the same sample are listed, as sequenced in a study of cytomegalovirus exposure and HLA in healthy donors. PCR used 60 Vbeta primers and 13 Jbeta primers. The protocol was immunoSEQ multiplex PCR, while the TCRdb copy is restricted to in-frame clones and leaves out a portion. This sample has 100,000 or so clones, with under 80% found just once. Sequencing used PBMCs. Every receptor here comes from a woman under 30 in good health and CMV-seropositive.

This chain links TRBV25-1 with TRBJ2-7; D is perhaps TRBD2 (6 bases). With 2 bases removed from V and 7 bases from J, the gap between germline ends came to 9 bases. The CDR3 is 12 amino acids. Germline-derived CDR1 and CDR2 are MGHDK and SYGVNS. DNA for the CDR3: TGTGCCAGCAGTGAAACGGGGAGGGAGCAGTACTTC. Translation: CASSETGREQYF.

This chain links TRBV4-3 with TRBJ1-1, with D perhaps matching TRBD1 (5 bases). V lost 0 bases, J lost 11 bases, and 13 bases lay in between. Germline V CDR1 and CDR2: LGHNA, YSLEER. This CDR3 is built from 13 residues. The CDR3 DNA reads TGCGCCAGCAGCCAAGATCTTGGCAAGGGGGCTTTCTTT. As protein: CASSQDLGKGAFF.

The CDR3 reads CASSQDMGLAGAMENEQFF. CDR3 nucleotide sequence: TGCGCCAGCAGCCAAGATATGGGACTAGCGGGAGCCATGGAAAATGAGCAGTTCTTC. The rearrangement links TRBV4-1 to TRBJ2-1, with TRBD2 identical over 14 bases. In germline, CDR1 is MGHRA, CDR2 YSYEKL. The length of the CDR3 is 19 residues. V dropped 0 bases and J dropped 7; count of bases not matched to a gene: 11.

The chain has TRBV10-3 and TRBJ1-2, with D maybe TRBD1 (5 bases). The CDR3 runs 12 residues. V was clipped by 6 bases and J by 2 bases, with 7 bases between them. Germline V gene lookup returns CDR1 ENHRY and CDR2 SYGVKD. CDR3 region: CAIRAGNYGYTF. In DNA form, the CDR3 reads TGTGCCATCAGGGCAGGGAACTATGGCTACACCTTC.

The CDR3 region has the DNA TGTGCCAGCAGTTTATACGGTTATAGCAATCAGCCCCAGCATTTT. It codes for CASSLYGYSNQPQHF. J is TRBJ1-5 and V is TRBV28; D gene ambiguous. The CDR3 spans 15 residues. From germline, CDR1 is MDHEN and CDR2 SYDVKM. The V end was cut by 1 base, the J end by 0 bases, with 7 bases between.

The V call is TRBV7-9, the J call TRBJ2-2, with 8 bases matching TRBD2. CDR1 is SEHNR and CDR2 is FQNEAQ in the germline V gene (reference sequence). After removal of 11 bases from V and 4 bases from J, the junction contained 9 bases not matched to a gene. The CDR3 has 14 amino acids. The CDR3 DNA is TGTGCCGGTGTGAGGCGGGAGGCCACCGGGGAGCTGTTTTTT. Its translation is CAGVRREATGELFF.

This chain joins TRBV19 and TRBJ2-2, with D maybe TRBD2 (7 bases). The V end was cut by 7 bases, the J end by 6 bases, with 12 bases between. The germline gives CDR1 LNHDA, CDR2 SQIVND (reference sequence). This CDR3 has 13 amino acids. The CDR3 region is CASIKGGAGELFF. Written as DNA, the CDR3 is TGTGCCAGTATAAAGGGGGGGGCCGGGGAGCTGTTTTTT.

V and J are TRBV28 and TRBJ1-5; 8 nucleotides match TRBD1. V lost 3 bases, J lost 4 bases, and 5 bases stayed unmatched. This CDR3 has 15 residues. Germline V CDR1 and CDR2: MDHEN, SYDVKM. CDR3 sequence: CASSLLRDRNQPQHF. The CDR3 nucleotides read TGTGCCAGCAGTTTGCTCCGGGACAGGAATCAGCCCCAGCATTTT.

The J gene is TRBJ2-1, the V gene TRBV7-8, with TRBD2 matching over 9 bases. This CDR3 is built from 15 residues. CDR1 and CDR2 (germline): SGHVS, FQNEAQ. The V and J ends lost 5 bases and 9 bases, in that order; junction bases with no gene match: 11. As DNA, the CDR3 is TGTGCCAGCAGCCAAGTCGCGGGAGGGGTTCGTGAGCAGTTCTTC. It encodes CASSQVAGGVREQFF.

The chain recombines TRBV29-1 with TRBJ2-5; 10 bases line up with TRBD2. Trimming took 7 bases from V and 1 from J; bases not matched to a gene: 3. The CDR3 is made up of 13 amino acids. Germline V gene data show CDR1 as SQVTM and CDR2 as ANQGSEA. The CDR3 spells CSGSGRFQETQYF. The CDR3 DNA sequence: TGCAGCGGTAGCGGGAGGTTCCAAGAGACCCAGTACTTC.

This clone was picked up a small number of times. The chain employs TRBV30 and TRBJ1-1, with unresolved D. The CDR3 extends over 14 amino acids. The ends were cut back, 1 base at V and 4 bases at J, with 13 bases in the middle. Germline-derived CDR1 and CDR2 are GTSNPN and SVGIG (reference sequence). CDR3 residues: CAWSEGSSGTEAFF. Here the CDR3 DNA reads TGTGCCTGGAGTGAGGGATCGAGCGGCACTGAAGCTTTCTTT.

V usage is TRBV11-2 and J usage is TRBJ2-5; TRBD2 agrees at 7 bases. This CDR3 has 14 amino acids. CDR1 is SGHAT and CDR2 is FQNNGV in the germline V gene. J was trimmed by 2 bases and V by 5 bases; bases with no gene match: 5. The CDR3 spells CASSTTSVQETQYF. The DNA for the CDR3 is TGTGCCAGCAGCACAACTAGCGTACAAGAGACCCAGTACTTC.

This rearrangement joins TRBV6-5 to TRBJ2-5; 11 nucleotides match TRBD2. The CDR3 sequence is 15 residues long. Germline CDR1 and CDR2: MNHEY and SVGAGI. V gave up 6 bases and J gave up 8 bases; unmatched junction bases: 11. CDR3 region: CASSSSGRSSGTQYF. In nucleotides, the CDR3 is TGTGCCAGCAGCTCTAGCGGGAGGTCCTCGGGAACCCAGTACTTC.

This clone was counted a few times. The CDR3 here is CASSRDKYTGELFF. The CDR3 DNA reads as TGTGCCAGCAGCCGGGACAAGTACACCGGGGAGCTGTTTTTT. The rearrangement uses TRBV5-6 and TRBJ2-2; perhaps TRBD1 as D (6 bases). Germline V gene lookup returns CDR1 SGHDT and CDR2 YYEEEE. The V end was cut by 4 bases, the J end by 3 bases, with 10 bases between. CDR3 length: 14 residues.

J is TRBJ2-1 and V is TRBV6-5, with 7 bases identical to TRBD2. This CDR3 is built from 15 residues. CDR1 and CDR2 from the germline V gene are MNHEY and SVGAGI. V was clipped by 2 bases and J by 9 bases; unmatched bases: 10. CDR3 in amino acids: CASSYSGKGQGEQFF. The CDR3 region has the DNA TGTGCCAGCAGTTACAGCGGGAAGGGCCAGGGTGAGCAGTTCTTC.